One and the same sample provided the 9 T cell receptor beta chains below, sequenced in a study of vaccination and CD4 T cells after COVID-19 (dated by TCRdb to the early 2020s). Library preparation was by PCR. This sample was sequenced with an Illumina iSeq 100. DNA from cultured CD4+ T cells underwent TCR sequencing with the Oncomine TCR Beta short-read assay at the Johns Hopkins FTIC core. TCRdb reworked the public reads: Q25 trimming with fastp, MiXCR clone assembly, productive beta chains retained. Rows matching on CDR3 protein sequence are summarized as one entry with the most common DNA and genes. The sample table contains around 11,000 distinct CDR3 sequences; only one count was recorded for 41% of them. Of the sample, approximately 10% is held by the ten largest clones. This specimen's treatment or condition label, interpreted: roughly 10-day PBMC culture with coronavirus spike peptide pools or control peptides (ViraFEST assay).

Their antigens are not known. Sequences were derived from CD4+ T cells from blood, cultured in vitro, sampled after SARS-CoV-2 vaccination. The source of these receptors is a human donor who had recovered from COVID-19.

This chain uses TRBV19 with TRBJ2-1, with TRBD1 identical over 8 bases. V trimming: 7 bases; J trimming: 8 bases; junction bases outside the gene matches: 13. Per the germline V gene, CDR1 is LNHDA and CDR2 is SQIVND (reference sequence). This CDR3 region has 15 residues. The CDR3 nucleotides read TGTGCCAGTAATCGTCGGCAGGGGGCTTCCGATGAGCAGTTCTTC. Translation gives CASNRRQGASDEQFF.

This chain joins TRBV24-1 and TRBJ1-2; D is uncertain. The germline gives CDR1 KGHDR, CDR2 SFDVKD. The CDR3 has 12 amino acids. V was shortened by 2 bases and J by 3 bases, with 3 bases between the two germline ends. CDR3 sequence: CATSDSDYGYTF. In DNA, the CDR3 is TGTGCCACCAGTGATTCGGACTATGGCTACACCTTC.

This clonotype qualifies as medium-sized. The gene calls are TRBV28 and TRBJ1-1, with 7 nucleotides matching TRBD1. Germline CDR1 MDHEN, CDR2 SYDVKM. This CDR3 contains 17 residues. With 5 bases clipped from V and 5 bases from J, the junction kept 17 bases outside the gene matches. CDR3 nucleotide sequence: TGTGCCAGCAGTCGACAGTGGGGGGCAGGGGGAGAGACTGAAGCTTTCTTT. It encodes CASSRQWGAGGETEAFF.

This clonotype showed up just a few times. V gene TRBV20-1 combines with J gene TRBJ2-5; D possibly uses TRBD1 or TRBD2 (5 bases each). V lost 3 bases and J lost 8, with 22 bases in between. CDR1 and CDR2 from the germline V gene are DFQATT and SNEGSKA (reference sequence). CDR3 size: 15 residues. Here the CDR3 DNA reads TGCAGTGCTAGCTTTGGGGGAGCAGGCAAGAGAACCCAGTACTTC. It yields the protein CSASFGGAGKRTQYF.

The V and J genes are TRBV11-2 and TRBJ2-3, with a possible D match to TRBD2 (6 bases). Germline V gene data show CDR1 as SGHAT and CDR2 as FQNNGV. V shed 1 base and J shed 0 bases, with 11 bases lying between them. This CDR3 comprises 16 residues. DNA for the CDR3: TGTGCCAGCAGCTTAGGCGGGACTGCTAGCACAGATACGCAGTATTTT. Its protein product is CASSLGGTASTDTQYF.

The chain is built from TRBV6-1 and TRBJ2-1, with D unresolved. Trimming left V 6 bases short and J 0 bases short, with 15 bases between. The germline CDR1 and CDR2 sequences are MNHNS and SASEGT. The CDR3 covers 16 residues. In DNA form, the CDR3 reads TGTGCCAGCAGGCGGTCCTCGCTCAGCTCCTACAATGAGCAGTTCTTC. Residues: CASRRSSLSSYNEQFF.

For this clonotype: At one end, the junction sequence differs from germline, possibly due to a read error. The chain combines TRBV7-9 with TRBJ2-2, with 10 positions matching TRBD2. Germline-derived CDR1 and CDR2 are SEHNR and FQNEAQ (reference sequence). CDR3 length: 17 amino acids. The CDR3 loop reads CASSPLAASGGTGGLFF. CDR3 in DNA: TGTGCCAGCAGCCCCCTCGCGGCTAGCGGGGGCACCGGGGGGCTGTTTTTT. Filled out from reference TRBV7-9 and TRBJ2-2, the complete variable domain reads DTGVSQNPRHKITKRGQNVTFRCDPISEHNRLYWYRQTLGQGPEFLTYFQNEAQLEKSRLLSDRFSAERPKGSFSTLEIQRTEQGDSAMYLCASSPLAASGGTGGLFFGEGSRLTVL.

There are a few counts of this clonotype. The V and J genes are TRBV19 and TRBJ2-5; 9 bases line up with TRBD1. This CDR3 comprises 18 residues. The germline V gene has CDR1 LNHDA and CDR2 SQIVND (reference sequence). Unmatched junction bases numbered 12, after V lost 3 bases and J lost 1 base. The CDR3 DNA reads as TGTGCCAGTAGTATGGAGATCGGGGGACAGGGCCGCCAAGAGACCCAGTACTTC. It encodes CASSMEIGGQGRQETQYF.

This clonotype was found a few times. This chain connects TRBV20-1 to TRBJ1-5, with D unclear. The germline gives CDR1 DFQATT, CDR2 SNEGSKA (reference sequence). Trimming stripped 3 bases from V and 8 bases from J, with 17 bases between. The CDR3 runs to 14 residues. In DNA, the CDR3 is TGCAGTGCTAGCGGGCAGGCCGGAGGAAAGCCCCAGCATTTT. This translates into CSASGQAGGKPQHF.